Below are 25 T cell receptor beta chains sequenced from a single sample in a study of Ad26.COV2.S vaccination and SARS-CoV-2 variants. Libraries were prepared by immunoSEQ multiplex PCR; TCRdb keeps only in-frame clonotypes and omits some of them. Among around 350,000 clones listed, roughly 85% were seen once. Regarding treatment: some 20 received Ad26.COV2.S at low or high dose, single or two shots; 5 received placebo; per-sample allocation not given. Each sample was drawn 63 days after the first injection (of vaccine or placebo). The sample in question was peripheral blood, obtained in a trial of Ad26.COV2.S vaccine versus placebo. All receptors come from a person aged 18-65 years who received the Ad26.COV2.S COVID-19 vaccine or a placebo.

The genes are TRBV19 and TRBJ2-5; no definite D call. Germline CDR1 LNHDA, CDR2 SQIVND (reference sequence). V was trimmed by 9 bases and J by 7 bases, leaving 12 bases between them. The CDR3 sequence is 11 residues long. CDR3: CASAFKATQYF. The CDR3 nucleotides are TGTGCCAGCGCATTTAAGGCGACCCAGTACTTC.

J is TRBJ2-2 and V is TRBV30; unclear D gene. The CDR3 length is 14 residues. The germline V gene encodes CDR1 GTSNPN and CDR2 SVGIG (reference sequence). V was trimmed by 2 bases and J by 9 bases, leaving 16 bases between them. The CDR3, as DNA: TGTGCCTGGAGTCGAATGCGGAGTCGGTGGGAGCTGTTTTTT. Protein sequence: CAWSRMRSRWELFF.

This rearrangement joins TRBV6-5 to TRBJ2-7; D is possibly TRBD2 (5 bases). Trimming removed 6 bases from V and 3 bases from J, with 15 bases in between. From germline, CDR1 is MNHEY and CDR2 SVGAGI. The CDR3 covers 14 residues. The CDR3 DNA reads as TGTGCCAGCAGCACCGGGAACAAACTCTACGAGCAGTACTTC. Protein sequence: CASSTGNKLYEQYF.

V gene TRBV4-3 combines with J gene TRBJ2-2; TRBD2 aligns across 9 bases. This CDR3 is 20 amino acids long. Per the germline V gene, CDR1 is LGHNA and CDR2 is YSLEER. The V gene end was trimmed by 3 bases and the J gene end by 4 bases; junction bases not matched to a gene: 18. CDR3 bases: TGCGCCAGCAGCCACTTCATACGGGTTAGCGGGAGTTCTGGCACCGGGGAGCTGTTTTTT. It specifies CASSHFIRVSGSSGTGELFF.

The rearrangement links TRBV6-1 to TRBJ2-1; no definite D call. The V and J ends lost 2 bases and 5 bases respectively, with 13 bases between them. Per the germline V gene, CDR1 is MNHNS and CDR2 is SASEGT. This CDR3 has 15 residues. This CDR3 reads CASSENTRSHNEQFF. The CDR3 coding sequence is TGTGCCAGCAGTGAAAATACTCGATCCCACAATGAGCAGTTCTTC.

The chain employs TRBV2 and TRBJ2-7; D gene uncertain. V lost 9 bases, J lost 0 bases, and 9 bases lay in between. Germline CDR1 and CDR2: SNHLY and FYNNEI. The CDR3 totals 12 residues. CDR3 DNA sequence: TGTGCCAGTAGCTATAGCTCCTACGAGCAGTACTTC. Encoded protein: CASSYSSYEQYF.

The chain couples TRBV24-1 to TRBJ2-1, with 7 nucleotides matching TRBD1. The CDR3 spans 15 residues. Germline lookup yields CDR1 KGHDR and CDR2 SFDVKD. V lost 5 bases, J lost 1 base, and 4 bases stayed unmatched. Here the CDR3 reads CATSGTGVSYNEQFF. CDR3 DNA: TGTGCCACCAGTGGAACAGGGGTTTCCTACAATGAGCAGTTCTTC.

This clone came up a few times. This chain links TRBV6-4 with TRBJ2-1; TRBD2 matches at 13 bases. Germline V gene lookup returns CDR1 MRHNA and CDR2 SNTAGT. The CDR3 length is 15 residues. Trimming at V came to 3 bases and at J to 6 bases, leaving 2 bases not matched to a gene. Here the CDR3 DNA reads TGTGCCAGCAGTGAAGGGACTAGCGGGATCAATGAGCAGTTCTTC. It codes for CASSEGTSGINEQFF.

This clone showed up many times. CDR3 coding DNA: TGTGCCTGGGCGGTGGGTTACAGTCAGCCCCAGCATTTT. Residues: CAWAVGYSQPQHF. This rearrangement joins TRBV30 to TRBJ1-5; unclear D gene. Germline V CDR1 and CDR2: GTSNPN, SVGIG (reference sequence). The V and J ends lost 5 bases and 6 bases respectively, with 14 bases between them. The CDR3 has 13 amino acids. The entire variable domain, with the rest obtained from reference TRBV30 and TRBJ1-5, is as follows: SQTIHQWPATLVQPVGSPLSLECTVEGTSNPNLYWYRQAAGRGLQLLFYSVGIGQISSEVPQNLSASRPQDRQFILSSKKLLLSDSGFYLCAWAVGYSQPQHFGDGTRLSIL.

The chain carries TRBV5-1 and TRBJ1-1; D not certain. The V end lost 1 base, the J end lost 7 bases, and 11 bases lay between the germline ends. This CDR3 spans 13 amino acids. From germline, CDR1 is SGHRS and CDR2 YFSETQ. Here the CDR3 DNA reads TGCGCCAGCAGCTTGCAGTTACGTGGTGAAGCTTTCTTT. Protein: CASSLQLRGEAFF. Full variable domain (outside the CDR3, taken from reference TRBV5-1 and TRBJ1-1): KAGVTQTPRYLIKTRGQQVTLSCSPISGHRSVSWYQQTPGQGLQFLFEYFSETQRNKGNFPGRFSGRQFSNSRSEMNVSTLELGDSALYLCASSLQLRGEAFFGQGTRLTVV.

The rearrangement joins TRBV12-3 or TRBV12-4 to TRBJ1-3; D might be TRBD1 (5 bases). The CDR3 runs 11 residues. Between the trimmed V and J ends, which lost 9 bases and 4 bases, there was a span of 7 bases. The CDR3 nucleotides are TGTGCCAGTGGGACCGGAAACACCATATATTTT. It translates to CASGTGNTIYF.

The chain has TRBV30 and TRBJ1-1; 7 nucleotides agree with TRBD1. The V gene's germline CDR1 is GTSNPN and CDR2 SVGIG (reference sequence). The CDR3 spans 12 residues. Unmatched junction bases numbered 10, after V lost 4 bases and J lost 11 bases. The CDR3 loop reads CAWTGGYGGAFF. The CDR3 nucleotides are TGTGCCTGGACAGGGGGTTACGGTGGGGCTTTCTTT.

This clone was detected only once. This chain joins TRBV4-3 and TRBJ1-5; D is undetermined. V was clipped by 3 bases and J by 2 bases, with 11 bases between them. CDR1 and CDR2 (germline): LGHNA, YSLEER. CDR3 length: 15 amino acids. In nucleotides, the CDR3 is TGCGCCAGCAGCCAGGACCCTAGGGGCAATCAGCCCCAGCATTTT. Its protein product is CASSQDPRGNQPQHF.

CDR3 in DNA: TGTGCCTGGGCTAGCGGGGGGGGAGGCGCCTACGAGCAGTACTTC. Protein sequence: CAWASGGGGAYEQYF. The genes are TRBV30 and TRBJ2-7; 12 positions match TRBD2. The CDR3 is 15 amino acids. V gave up 5 bases and J gave up 2 bases; unmatched junction bases: 7. Germline loops: CDR1 GTSNPN, CDR2 SVGIG (reference sequence).

The V call is TRBV6-5, the J call TRBJ2-7; D is undetermined. This CDR3 contains 13 residues. The germline V gene has CDR1 MNHEY and CDR2 SVGAGI. The V end was cut by 6 bases, the J end by 1 base, with 10 bases between. Here the CDR3 reads CASSWRPSYEQYF. The CDR3 DNA reads TGTGCCAGCAGCTGGCGCCCTTCCTACGAGCAGTACTTC.

This clone was counted once. V and J are TRBV11-2 and TRBJ2-7; perhaps TRBD2 as D (6 bases). V was clipped by 4 bases and J by 3 bases, with 16 bases between them. CDR1 and CDR2 (germline): SGHAT, FQNNGV. This CDR3 is built from 15 residues. CDR3 loop: CASSSAWGGNYEQYF. CDR3 bases: TGTGCCAGCAGCTCTGCTTGGGGCGGGAACTACGAGCAGTACTTC.

The chain recombines TRBV19 with TRBJ2-1, with D perhaps TRBD2 (6 bases). The CDR3 has 14 amino acids. The V gene lost 7 bases and the J gene lost 0 bases, with 10 bases spanning the gap. The germline gives CDR1 LNHDA, CDR2 SQIVND (reference sequence). DNA of the CDR3: TGTGCCAGTATGGGGAGGAACTCCTACAATGAGCAGTTCTTC. It is translated as CASMGRNSYNEQFF.

This clone came up a few times. Sequence at one end of the junction differs from germline and may be a read error. The V and J genes are TRBV5-5 and TRBJ2-5, with 8 bases that match TRBD2. The length of the CDR3 is 13 residues. Germline V lookup: CDR1 SGHKS, CDR2 YYEKEE (reference sequence). The CDR3: CASSFGLSGGPDF. The CDR3 DNA is TGTGCCAGCAGCTTCGGTTTGAGCGGGGGCCCCGACTTC.

The chain couples TRBV27 to TRBJ2-2; 9 nucleotides align to TRBD2. V shed 8 bases and J 6 bases; nucleotides not matched to a gene: 10. The CDR3 loop spans 15 amino acids. The V gene's germline CDR1 is MNHEY and CDR2 SMNVEV (reference sequence). The CDR3 loop is CASGSGSGRPGELFF. Written as DNA, the CDR3 is TGTGCCAGCGGATCGGGTAGCGGGAGACCCGGGGAGCTGTTTTTT.

This chain links TRBV5-1 with TRBJ2-7; D is uncertain. This CDR3 spans 14 amino acids. Between the trimmed V and J ends, which lost 2 bases and 5 bases, there was a span of 14 bases. The germline CDR1 and CDR2 sequences are SGHRS and YFSETQ. CDR3 amino acids: CASSFGFSRDEQYF. For the CDR3, the DNA is TGCGCCAGCAGCTTCGGGTTCTCTCGGGACGAGCAGTACTTC.

The rearrangement links TRBV19 to TRBJ2-7, with 10 bases matching TRBD1. This CDR3 comprises 16 residues. The V segment lost 5 bases and the J segment 2 bases; nucleotides outside the gene matches: 9. CDR1 and CDR2 from the germline V gene are LNHDA and SQIVND (reference sequence). DNA for the CDR3: TGTGCCAGTAGTCCCGGGGTTGGACAGGGGGCCTACGAGCAGTACTTC. It codes for CASSPGVGQGAYEQYF.

The chain couples TRBV11-2 to TRBJ2-7, with 8 nucleotides matching TRBD2. V lost 1 base and J lost 3; bases outside the gene matches: 2. The germline gives CDR1 SGHAT, CDR2 FQNNGV. The CDR3 loop spans 14 amino acids. The CDR3 DNA is TGTGCCAGCAGCTTAGGACTAGCGTTCTACGAGCAGTACTTC. Translated: CASSLGLAFYEQYF.

This clone was detected once. The J gene is TRBJ2-7, the V gene TRBV2; D not resolved. With 6 bases removed from V and 1 base from J, the gap between germline ends came to 7 bases. The CDR3 spans 12 residues. Germline loops: CDR1 SNHLY, CDR2 FYNNEI. CDR3 DNA: TGTGCCAGCAGCACAGAGTCCTACGAGCAGTACTTC. Its translation: CASSTESYEQYF.

The chain has TRBV4-3 and TRBJ2-5, with D possibly being TRBD1 (6 bases). This CDR3 comprises 15 residues. Germline assignment: CDR1 LGHNA and CDR2 YSLEER. Deletions cut 0 bases from V and 4 bases from J, with 12 bases between. The CDR3 reads CASSQDLSRGETQYF. The CDR3 nucleotides are TGCGCCAGCAGCCAAGATCTGTCCAGGGGAGAGACCCAGTACTTC.

This clone showed up just once. The chain recombines TRBV7-9 with TRBJ1-6, with D possibly being TRBD1 (5 bases). The V gene lost 3 bases and the J gene lost 3 bases, with 15 bases spanning the gap. CDR1 SEHNR and CDR2 FQNEAQ come from the germline V gene (reference sequence). This CDR3 spans 17 amino acids. CDR3 in amino acids: CASSLDGADGYNSPLHF. The DNA for the CDR3 is TGTGCCAGCAGCTTGGATGGGGCTGATGGCTATAATTCACCCCTCCACTTT.